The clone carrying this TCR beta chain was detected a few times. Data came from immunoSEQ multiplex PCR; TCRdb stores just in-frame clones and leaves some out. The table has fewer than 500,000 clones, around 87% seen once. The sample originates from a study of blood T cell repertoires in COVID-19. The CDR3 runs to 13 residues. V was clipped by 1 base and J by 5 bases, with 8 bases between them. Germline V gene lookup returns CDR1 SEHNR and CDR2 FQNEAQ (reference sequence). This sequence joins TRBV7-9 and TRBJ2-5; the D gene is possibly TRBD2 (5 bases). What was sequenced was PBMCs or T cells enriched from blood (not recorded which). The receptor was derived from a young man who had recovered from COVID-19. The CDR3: CASSLGGLETQYF. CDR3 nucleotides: TGTGCCAGCAGCTTAGGAGGGTTGGAGACCCAGTACTTC.